This TCR beta chain came from a study of T cell responses to AZD1222 COVID-19 vaccine. Clones were read by immunoSEQ multiplex PCR, and TCRdb kept only the in-frame ones, dropping some. The table records approximately 79,000 clones, approximately 86% of them present only once. General study findings and limits: Only five or six individuals given AZD1222 were seropositive at baseline. Spike-specific TCR breadth and depth were elevated following two AZD1222 doses. Without day 14 samples, only post-peak T cell repertoires were studied.

Remarks on this clone: Antigen unknown.

Germline CDR1 is MNHEY and CDR2 is SVGAGI. Trimming shortened V by 5 bases and J by 8 bases, and 13 bases separated the two germline ends. The CDR3 contains 14 residues. V is TRBV6-5 and J is TRBJ1-6; weak D call: TRBD1 (6 bases). This specimen was peripheral blood, taken on day 0 of AZD1222 vaccination. The receptor comes from an adult in good health. CDR3: CASSPTGRDSPLHF. The DNA of the CDR3 is TGTGCCAGCAGTCCGACAGGCCGGGATTCACCCCTCCACTTT.